The text below deals with one T cell receptor (beta chain). The antigen is not known. The sample comes from a study of beta chain features in type 1 diabetes. Study at large: Examination spanned 90 million to 140 million sorted cells from all samples. Overall study findings and caveats: Any HLA-type effect on TCRB rearrangement remained unresolved here.

V was cut by 2 bases and J by 3 bases, with 15 bases left in between. The CDR3 is made up of 16 amino acids. Germline V CDR1 and CDR2: SGHTA, FQGNSA. Blood was collected once per donor into heparin, averaging approximately 110 mL. The isolated RNA, all of it, was reverse transcribed, so expressed TCRB transcripts were what got sequenced. Clones were read by immunoSEQ multiplex PCR, and TCRdb kept only the in-frame ones, dropping some. The sample lists approximately 150,000 clones, 10% occurring once. The rearrangement uses TRBV7-2 and TRBJ2-3; TRBD1 is a possible D gene (5 bases). This clonotype originated in a young man in good health. The sequencing input was naive CD4+ T cells from blood. CDR3: CASSLSSGFGTDTQYF. The CDR3 nucleotides read TGTGCCAGCAGCTTAAGTTCAGGGTTTGGGACAGATACGCAGTATTTT.